A selection of T cell receptor beta chains follows, all from one sample in a study of CD8+ T cells in alopecia areata. TCRdb's copy holds only in-frame clones and misses some; the assay was immunoSEQ multiplex PCR. The table records 100,000 to 150,000 clones, approximately 48% of them present only once. This sample comprised CD8+ T cells sorted from blood, obtained at week 0. The receptors here all came from a human donor with alopecia areata. Both conserved end residues are part of each CDR3. D genes are given only for firm matches. Clone size is not always given. Where it is, it says once, few, many or a class for expanded clones.

length,V,size,D,J,CDR3,DNA
15,TRBV18,-,TRBD2,TRBJ2-3,CASSPLAGATDTQYF,TGTGCCAGCTCACCACTAGCGGGCGCCACAGATACGCAGTATTTT
15,TRBV29-1,-,-,TRBJ1-1,CSVEAKPTVNTEAFF,TGCAGCGTTGAAGCTAAACCGACTGTGAACACTGAAGCTTTCTTT
15,TRBV5-1,few,TRBD2,TRBJ2-5,CASSSAVTSEETQYF,TGCGCCAGCAGCTCCGCCGTCACTAGCGAAGAGACCCAGTACTTC
14,TRBV5-6,few,-,TRBJ1-2,CASSSPVLRYGYTF,TGTGCCAGCAGTTCGCCCGTCTTGCGCTATGGCTACACCTTC
17,TRBV13,-,-,TRBJ1-6,CASSLGEGRAGTSPLHF,TGTGCCAGCAGCTTAGGAGAGGGGAGAGCAGGGACTTCACCCCTCCACTTT
14,TRBV9,-,-,TRBJ2-1,CASSVGGDANEQFF,TGTGCCAGCAGCGTAGGGGGGGATGCGAATGAGCAGTTCTTC
15,TRBV27,-,-,TRBJ2-1,CASSFDQGGSAEQFF,TGTGCCAGCAGTTTCGACCAGGGCGGATCCGCTGAGCAGTTCTTC
18,TRBV7-8,few,-,TRBJ2-6,CASSLELAGHSGANVLTF,TGTGCCAGCAGCTTAGAGCTGGCAGGGCACTCTGGGGCCAACGTCCTGACTTTC
13,TRBV30,-,-,TRBJ1-1,CAWSVLGDTEAFF,TGTGCCTGGAGTGTTCTGGGGGACACTGAAGCTTTCTTT
15,TRBV5-1,-,TRBD1,TRBJ2-7,CASSLGETGFFEQYF,TGCGCCAGCAGCTTGGGCGAGACAGGGTTCTTCGAGCAGTACTTC
14,TRBV9,few,-,TRBJ2-7,CASSVQGEAYEQYF,TGTGCCAGCAGCGTACAGGGCGAAGCCTACGAGCAGTACTTC
14,TRBV13,-,TRBD1,TRBJ1-2,CASSSDRVNYGYTF,TGTGCCAGCAGCTCCGACAGGGTCAACTATGGCTACACCTTC
14,TRBV27,once,-,TRBJ2-6,CASSGQPGANVLTF,TGTGCCAGCAGCGGACAGCCTGGGGCCAACGTCCTGACTTTC